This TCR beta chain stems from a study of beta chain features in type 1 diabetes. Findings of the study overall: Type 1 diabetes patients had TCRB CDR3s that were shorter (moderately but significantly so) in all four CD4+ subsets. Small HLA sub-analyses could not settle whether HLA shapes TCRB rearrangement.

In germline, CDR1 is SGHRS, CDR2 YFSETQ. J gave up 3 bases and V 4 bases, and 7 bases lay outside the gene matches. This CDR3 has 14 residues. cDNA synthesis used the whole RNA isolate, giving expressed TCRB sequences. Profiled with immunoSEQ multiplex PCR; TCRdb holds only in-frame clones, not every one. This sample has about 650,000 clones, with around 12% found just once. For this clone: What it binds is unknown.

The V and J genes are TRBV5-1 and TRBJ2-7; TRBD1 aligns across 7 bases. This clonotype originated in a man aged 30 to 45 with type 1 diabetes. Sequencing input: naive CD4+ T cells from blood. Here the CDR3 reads CASSPIGTDYEQYF. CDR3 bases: TGCGCCAGCAGCCCAATCGGGACAGACTACGAGCAGTACTTC.